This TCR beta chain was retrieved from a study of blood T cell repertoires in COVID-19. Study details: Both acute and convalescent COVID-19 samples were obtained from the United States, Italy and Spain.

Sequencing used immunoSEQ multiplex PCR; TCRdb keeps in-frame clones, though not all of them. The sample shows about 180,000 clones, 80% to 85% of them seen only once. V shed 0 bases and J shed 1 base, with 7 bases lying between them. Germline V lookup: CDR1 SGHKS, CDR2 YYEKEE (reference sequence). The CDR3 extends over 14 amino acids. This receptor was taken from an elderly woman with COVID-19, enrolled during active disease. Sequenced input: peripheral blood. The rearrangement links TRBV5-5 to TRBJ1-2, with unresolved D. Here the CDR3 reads CASSLARHNYGYTF. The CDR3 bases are TGTGCCAGCAGCTTGGCTCGACATAACTATGGCTACACCTTC.